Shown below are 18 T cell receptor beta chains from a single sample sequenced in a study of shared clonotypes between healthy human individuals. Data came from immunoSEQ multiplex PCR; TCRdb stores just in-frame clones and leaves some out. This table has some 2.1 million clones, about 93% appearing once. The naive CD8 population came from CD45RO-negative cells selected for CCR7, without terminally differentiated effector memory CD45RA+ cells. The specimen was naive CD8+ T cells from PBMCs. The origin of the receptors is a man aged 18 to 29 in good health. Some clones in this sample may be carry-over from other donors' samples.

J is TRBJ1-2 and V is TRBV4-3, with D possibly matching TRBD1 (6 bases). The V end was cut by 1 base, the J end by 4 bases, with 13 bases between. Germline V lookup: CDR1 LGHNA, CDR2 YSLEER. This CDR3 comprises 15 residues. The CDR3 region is CASSQAAGAIYGYTF. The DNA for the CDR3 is TGCGCCAGCAGCCAAGCCGCAGGGGCTATCTATGGCTACACCTTC.

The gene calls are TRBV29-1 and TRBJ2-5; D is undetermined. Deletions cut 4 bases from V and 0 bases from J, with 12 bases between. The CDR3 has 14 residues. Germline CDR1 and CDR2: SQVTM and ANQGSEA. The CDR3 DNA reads TGCAGCGTTGTGGTCAGGAGTTACCAAGAGACCCAGTACTTC. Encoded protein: CSVVVRSYQETQYF.

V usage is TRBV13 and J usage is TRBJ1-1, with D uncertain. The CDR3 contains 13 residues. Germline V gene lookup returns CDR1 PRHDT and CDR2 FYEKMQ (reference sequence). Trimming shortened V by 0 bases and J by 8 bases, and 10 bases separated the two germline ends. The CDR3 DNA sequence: TGTGCCAGCAGCTTAGGGACCGAACGCGAAGCTTTCTTT. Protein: CASSLGTEREAFF.

CDR3 in amino acids: CASSGEQQYF. The CDR3 nucleotides are TGTGCCAGCAGCGGCGAACAGCAGTACTTC. The chain employs TRBV5-6 and TRBJ2-7; D unclear. With 4 bases removed from V and 8 bases from J, the gap between germline ends came to 7 bases. Looked up from germline, CDR1 is SGHDT and CDR2 is YYEEEE. This CDR3 is 10 amino acids long.

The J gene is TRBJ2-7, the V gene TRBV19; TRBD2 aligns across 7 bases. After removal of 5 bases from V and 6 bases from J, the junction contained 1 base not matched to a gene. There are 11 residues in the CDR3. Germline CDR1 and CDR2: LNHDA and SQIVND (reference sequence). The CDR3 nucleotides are TGTGCCAGTAGTTGGGGGGGCGAGCAGTACTTC. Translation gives CASSWGGEQYF.

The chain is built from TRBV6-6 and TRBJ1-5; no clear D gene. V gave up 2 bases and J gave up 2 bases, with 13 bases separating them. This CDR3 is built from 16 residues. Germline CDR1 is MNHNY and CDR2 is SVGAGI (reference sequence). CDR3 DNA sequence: TGTGCCAGCAGTTACGTAAGGGATAGTGGCAATCAGCCCCAGCATTTT. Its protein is CASSYVRDSGNQPQHF.

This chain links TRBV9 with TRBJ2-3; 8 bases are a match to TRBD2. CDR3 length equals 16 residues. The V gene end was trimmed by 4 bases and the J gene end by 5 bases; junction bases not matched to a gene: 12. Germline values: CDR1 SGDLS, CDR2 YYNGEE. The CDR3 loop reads CASSPRASGYKDTQYF. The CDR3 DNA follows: TGTGCCAGCAGCCCCCGAGCTAGCGGGTACAAAGATACGCAGTATTTT.

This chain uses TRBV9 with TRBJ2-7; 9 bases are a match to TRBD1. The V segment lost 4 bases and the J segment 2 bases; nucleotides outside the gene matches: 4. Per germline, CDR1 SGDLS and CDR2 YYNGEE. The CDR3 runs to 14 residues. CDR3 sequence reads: CASSLTGGAYEQYF. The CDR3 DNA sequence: TGTGCCAGCAGCTTAACAGGGGGCGCCTACGAGCAGTACTTC. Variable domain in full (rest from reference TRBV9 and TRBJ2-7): DSGVTQTPKHLITATGQRVTLRCSPRSGDLSVYWYQQSLDQGLQFLIQYYNGEERAKGNILERFSAQQFPDLHSELNLSSLELGDSALYFCASSLTGGAYEQYFGPGTRLTVT.

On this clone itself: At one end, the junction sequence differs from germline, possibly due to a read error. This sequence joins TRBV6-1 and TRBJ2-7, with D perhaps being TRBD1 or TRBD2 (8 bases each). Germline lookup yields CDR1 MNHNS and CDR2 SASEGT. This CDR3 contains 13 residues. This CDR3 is CATLRGGTGPIDF. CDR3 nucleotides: TGTGCCACCCTCCGGGGGGGGACAGGCCCCATCGACTTC.

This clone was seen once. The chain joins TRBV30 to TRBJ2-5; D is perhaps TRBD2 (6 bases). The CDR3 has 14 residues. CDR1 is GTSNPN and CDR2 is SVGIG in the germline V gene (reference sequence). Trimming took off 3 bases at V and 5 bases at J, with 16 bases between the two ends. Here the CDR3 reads CAWSLTGEGETQYF. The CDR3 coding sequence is TGTGCCTGGAGCCTGACGGGAGAAGGGGAGACCCAGTACTTC.

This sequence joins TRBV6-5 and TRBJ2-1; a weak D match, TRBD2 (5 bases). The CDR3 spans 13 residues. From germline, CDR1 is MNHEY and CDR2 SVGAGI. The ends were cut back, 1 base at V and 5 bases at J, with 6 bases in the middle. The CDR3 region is CASSYWGDNEQFF. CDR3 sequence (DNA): TGTGCCAGCAGTTACTGGGGAGACAATGAGCAGTTCTTC.

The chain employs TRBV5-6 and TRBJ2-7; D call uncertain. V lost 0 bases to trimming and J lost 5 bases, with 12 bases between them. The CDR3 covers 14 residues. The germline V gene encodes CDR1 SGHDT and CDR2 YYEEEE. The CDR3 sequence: CASSLEVVGHEQYF. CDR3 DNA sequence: TGTGCCAGCAGCTTGGAGGTTGTCGGCCACGAGCAGTACTTC.

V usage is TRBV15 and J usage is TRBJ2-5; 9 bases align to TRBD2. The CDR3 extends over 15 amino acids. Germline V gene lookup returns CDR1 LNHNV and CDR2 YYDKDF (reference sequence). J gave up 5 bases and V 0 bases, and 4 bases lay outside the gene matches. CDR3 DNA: TGTGCCACCAGCAGAGATGTGCGGGAGGGTGAGACCCAGTACTTC. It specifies CATSRDVREGETQYF.

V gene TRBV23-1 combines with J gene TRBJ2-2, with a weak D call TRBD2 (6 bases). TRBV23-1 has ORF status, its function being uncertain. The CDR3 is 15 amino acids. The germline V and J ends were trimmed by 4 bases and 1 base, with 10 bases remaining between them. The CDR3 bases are TGCGCCAGCAGTCCGAGGCGGGAGAACACCGGGGAGCTGTTTTTT. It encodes CASSPRRENTGELFF.

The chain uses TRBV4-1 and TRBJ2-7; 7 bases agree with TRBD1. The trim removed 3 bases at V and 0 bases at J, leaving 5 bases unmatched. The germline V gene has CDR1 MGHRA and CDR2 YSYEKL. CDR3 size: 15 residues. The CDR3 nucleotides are TGCGCCAGCAGCCAGGTTGACAGGGACTCCTACGAGCAGTACTTC. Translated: CASSQVDRDSYEQYF.

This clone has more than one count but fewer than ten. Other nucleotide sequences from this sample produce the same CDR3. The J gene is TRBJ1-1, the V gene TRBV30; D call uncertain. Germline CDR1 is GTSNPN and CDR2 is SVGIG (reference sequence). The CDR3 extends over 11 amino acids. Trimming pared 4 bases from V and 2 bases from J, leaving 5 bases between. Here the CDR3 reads CAWTRNTEAFF. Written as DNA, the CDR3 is TGTGCCTGGACTCGAAACACTGAAGCTTTCTTT.

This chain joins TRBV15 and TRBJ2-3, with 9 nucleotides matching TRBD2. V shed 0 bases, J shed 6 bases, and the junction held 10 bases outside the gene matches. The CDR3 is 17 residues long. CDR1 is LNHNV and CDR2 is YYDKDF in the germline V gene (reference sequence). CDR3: CATSRDPWREGGDTQYF. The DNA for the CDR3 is TGTGCCACCAGCAGAGATCCCTGGCGGGAGGGGGGGGATACGCAGTATTTT. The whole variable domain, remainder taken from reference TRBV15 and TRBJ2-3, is DAMVIQNPRYQVTQFGKPVTLSCSQTLNHNVMYWYQQKSSQAPKLLFHYYDKDFNNEADTPDNFQSRRPNTSFCFLDIRSPGLGDTAMYLCATSRDPWREGGDTQYFGPGTRLTVL.

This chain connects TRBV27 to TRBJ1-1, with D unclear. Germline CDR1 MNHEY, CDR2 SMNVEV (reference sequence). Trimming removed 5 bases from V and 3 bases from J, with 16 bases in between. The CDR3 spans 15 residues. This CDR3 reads CASSPPGPPDTEAFF. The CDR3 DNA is TGTGCCAGCAGTCCGCCGGGCCCTCCGGACACTGAAGCTTTCTTT.